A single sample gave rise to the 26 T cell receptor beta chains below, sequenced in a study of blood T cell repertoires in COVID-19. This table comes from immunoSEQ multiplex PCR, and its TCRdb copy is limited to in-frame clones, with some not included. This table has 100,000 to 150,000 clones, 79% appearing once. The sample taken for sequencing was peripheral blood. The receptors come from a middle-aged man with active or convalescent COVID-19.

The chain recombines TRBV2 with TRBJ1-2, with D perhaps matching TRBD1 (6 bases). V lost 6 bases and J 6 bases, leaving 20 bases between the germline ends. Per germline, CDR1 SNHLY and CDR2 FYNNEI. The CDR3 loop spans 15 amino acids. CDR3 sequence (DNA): TGTGCCAGCAGGGCGACAGGACTCACCACACATGGCTACACCTTC. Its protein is CASRATGLTTHGYTF.

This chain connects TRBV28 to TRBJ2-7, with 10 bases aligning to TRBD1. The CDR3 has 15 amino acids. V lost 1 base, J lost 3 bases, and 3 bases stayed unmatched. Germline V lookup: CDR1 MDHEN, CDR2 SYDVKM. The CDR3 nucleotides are TGTGCCAGCAGTTTATACGGACAGGGGGTCTACGAGCAGTACTTC. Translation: CASSLYGQGVYEQYF.

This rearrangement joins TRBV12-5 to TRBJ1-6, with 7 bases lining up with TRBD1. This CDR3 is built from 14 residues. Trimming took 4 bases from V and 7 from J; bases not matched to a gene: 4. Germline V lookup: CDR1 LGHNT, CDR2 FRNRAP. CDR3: CASGWDSLNSPLHF. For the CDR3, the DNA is TGTGCTAGTGGTTGGGACAGCCTAAATTCACCCCTCCACTTT.

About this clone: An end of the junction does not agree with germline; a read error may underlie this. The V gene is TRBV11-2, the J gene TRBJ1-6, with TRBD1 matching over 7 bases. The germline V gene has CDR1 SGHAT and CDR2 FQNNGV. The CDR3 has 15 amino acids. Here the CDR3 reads CASTLYRGDGSPLHF. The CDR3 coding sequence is TGTGCCAGCACCTTATACAGGGGCGACGGTTCACCCCTCCACTTT.

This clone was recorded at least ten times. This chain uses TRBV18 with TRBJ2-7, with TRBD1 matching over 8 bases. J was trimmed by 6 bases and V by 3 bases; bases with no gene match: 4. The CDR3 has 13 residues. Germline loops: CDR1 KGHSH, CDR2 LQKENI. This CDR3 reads CASSPGTGSEQYF. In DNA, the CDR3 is TGTGCCAGCTCACCGGGGACAGGATCCGAGCAGTACTTC.

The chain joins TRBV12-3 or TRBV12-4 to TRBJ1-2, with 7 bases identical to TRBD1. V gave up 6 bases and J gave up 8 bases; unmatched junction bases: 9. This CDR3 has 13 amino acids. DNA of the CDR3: TGTGCCAGCAGACAAACAGGGGCAGGAGGCTACACCTTC. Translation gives CASRQTGAGGYTF.

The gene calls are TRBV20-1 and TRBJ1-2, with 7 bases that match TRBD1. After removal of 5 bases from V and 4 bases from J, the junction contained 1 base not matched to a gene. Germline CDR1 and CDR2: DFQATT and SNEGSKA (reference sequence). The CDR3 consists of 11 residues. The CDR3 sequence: CSAWDSYGYTF. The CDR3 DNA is TGCAGTGCTTGGGACAGCTATGGCTACACCTTC.

The CDR3 loop is CASSFPSYGYTF. The CDR3 DNA reads TGTGCCAGCAGTTTCCCCTCCTATGGCTACACCTTC. The chain recombines TRBV28 with TRBJ1-2, with D unclear. CDR1 is MDHEN, CDR2 SYDVKM, per germline. The CDR3 sequence is 12 residues long. The V end lost 3 bases, the J end lost 4 bases, and 6 bases lay between the germline ends.

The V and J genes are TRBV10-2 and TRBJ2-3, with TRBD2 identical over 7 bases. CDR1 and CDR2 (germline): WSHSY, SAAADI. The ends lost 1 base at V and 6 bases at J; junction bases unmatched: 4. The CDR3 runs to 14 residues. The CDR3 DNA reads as TGCGCCAGCAGTGAGTGGGAGGGGCCGGATACGCAGTATTTT. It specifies CASSEWEGPDTQYF.

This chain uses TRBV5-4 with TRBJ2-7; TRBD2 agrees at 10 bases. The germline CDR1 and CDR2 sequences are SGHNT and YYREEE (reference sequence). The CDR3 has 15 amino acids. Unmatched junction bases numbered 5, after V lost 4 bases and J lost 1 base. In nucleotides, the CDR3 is TGTGCCAGCAGCCTTAGCGGGGGGAGGTCCTACGAGCAGTACTTC. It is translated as CASSLSGGRSYEQYF.

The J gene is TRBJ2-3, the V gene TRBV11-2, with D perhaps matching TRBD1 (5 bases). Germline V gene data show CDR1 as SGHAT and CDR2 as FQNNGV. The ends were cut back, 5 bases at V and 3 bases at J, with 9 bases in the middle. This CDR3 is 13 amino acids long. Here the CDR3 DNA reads TGTGCCAGCAGCCTGGGGCCTACAGATACGCAGTATTTT. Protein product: CASSLGPTDTQYF.

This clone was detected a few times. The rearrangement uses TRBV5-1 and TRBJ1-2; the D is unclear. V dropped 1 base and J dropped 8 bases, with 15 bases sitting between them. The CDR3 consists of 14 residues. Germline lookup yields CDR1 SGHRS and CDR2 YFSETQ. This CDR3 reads CASSLSRQAGGYTF. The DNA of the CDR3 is TGCGCCAGCAGCTTGTCGCGCCAGGCGGGGGGCTACACCTTC.

DNA for the CDR3: TGTGCCAGCAGCCTGGGACAGGGGGTTGGCACTGAAGCTTTCTTT. Translating it yields CASSLGQGVGTEAFF. The genes are TRBV7-2 and TRBJ1-1; TRBD1 matches 11 bases. The germline V gene encodes CDR1 SGHTA and CDR2 FQGNSA. CDR3 length: 15 residues. The ends lost 5 bases at V and 4 bases at J; junction bases unmatched: 6.

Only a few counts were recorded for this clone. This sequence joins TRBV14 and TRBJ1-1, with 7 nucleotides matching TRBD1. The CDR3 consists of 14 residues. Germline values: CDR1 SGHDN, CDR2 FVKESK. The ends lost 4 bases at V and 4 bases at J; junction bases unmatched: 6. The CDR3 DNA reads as TGTGCCAGCAGCCCACAGGGGTGGGGCACTGAAGCTTTCTTT. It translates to CASSPQGWGTEAFF.

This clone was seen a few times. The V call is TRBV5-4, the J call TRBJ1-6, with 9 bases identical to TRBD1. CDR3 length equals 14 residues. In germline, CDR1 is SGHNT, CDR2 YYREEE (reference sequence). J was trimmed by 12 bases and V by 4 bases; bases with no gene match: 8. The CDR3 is CASSTGTGLGPLHF. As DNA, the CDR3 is TGTGCCAGCAGCACCGGGACAGGGCTGGGACCCCTCCACTTT.

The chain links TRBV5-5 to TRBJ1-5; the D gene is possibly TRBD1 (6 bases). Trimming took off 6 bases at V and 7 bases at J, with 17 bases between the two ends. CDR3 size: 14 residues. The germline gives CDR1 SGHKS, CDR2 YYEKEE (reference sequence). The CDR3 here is CASTPGHLLQPQHF. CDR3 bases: TGTGCCAGCACCCCGGGACACCTTTTACAGCCCCAGCATTTT.

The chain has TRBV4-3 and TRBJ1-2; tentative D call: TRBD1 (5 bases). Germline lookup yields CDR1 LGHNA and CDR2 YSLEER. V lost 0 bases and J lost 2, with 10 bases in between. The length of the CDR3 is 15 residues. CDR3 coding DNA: TGCGCCAGCAGCCAAGAATTCCCAGGGAACTATGGCTACACCTTC. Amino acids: CASSQEFPGNYGYTF.

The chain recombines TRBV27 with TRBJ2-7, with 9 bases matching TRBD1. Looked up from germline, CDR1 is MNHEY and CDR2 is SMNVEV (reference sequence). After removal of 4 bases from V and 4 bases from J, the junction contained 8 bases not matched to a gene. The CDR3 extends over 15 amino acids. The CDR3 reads CASSSAGQGQYEQYF. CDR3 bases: TGTGCCAGCAGTTCCGCGGGACAGGGCCAGTACGAGCAGTACTTC.

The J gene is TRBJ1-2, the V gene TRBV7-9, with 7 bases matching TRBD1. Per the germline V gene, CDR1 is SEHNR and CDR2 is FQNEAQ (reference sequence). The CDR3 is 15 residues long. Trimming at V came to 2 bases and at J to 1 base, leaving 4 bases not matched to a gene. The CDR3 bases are TGTGCCAGCAGCTTAACAGGGGCCTATAACTATGGCTACACCTTC. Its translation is CASSLTGAYNYGYTF.

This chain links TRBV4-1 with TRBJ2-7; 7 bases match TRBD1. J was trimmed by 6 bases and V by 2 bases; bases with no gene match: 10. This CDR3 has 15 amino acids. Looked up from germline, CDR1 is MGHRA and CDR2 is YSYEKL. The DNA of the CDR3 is TGCGCCAGCAGCCAAAGAGGGCAGGGGGACGGCGAGCAGTACTTC. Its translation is CASSQRGQGDGEQYF.

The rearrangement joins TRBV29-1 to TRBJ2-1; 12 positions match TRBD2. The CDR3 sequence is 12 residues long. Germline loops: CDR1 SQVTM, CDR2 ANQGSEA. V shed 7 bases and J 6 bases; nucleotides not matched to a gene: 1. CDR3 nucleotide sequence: TGCAGCGGACTAGCGGGAGCCAATGAGCAGTTCTTC. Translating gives CSGLAGANEQFF.

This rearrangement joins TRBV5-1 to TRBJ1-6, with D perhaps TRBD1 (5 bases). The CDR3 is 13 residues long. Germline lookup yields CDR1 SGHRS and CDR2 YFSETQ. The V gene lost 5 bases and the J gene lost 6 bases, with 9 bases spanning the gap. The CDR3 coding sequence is TGCGCCAGCAGGACAGAGATTAATTCACCCCTCCACTTT. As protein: CASRTEINSPLHF.

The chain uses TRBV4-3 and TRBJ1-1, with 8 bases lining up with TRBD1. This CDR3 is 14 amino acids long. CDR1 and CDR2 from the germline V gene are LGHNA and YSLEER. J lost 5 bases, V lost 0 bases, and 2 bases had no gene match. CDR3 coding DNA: TGCGCCAGCAGCCAAGAGGACAGGGATACTGAAGCTTTCTTT. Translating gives CASSQEDRDTEAFF.

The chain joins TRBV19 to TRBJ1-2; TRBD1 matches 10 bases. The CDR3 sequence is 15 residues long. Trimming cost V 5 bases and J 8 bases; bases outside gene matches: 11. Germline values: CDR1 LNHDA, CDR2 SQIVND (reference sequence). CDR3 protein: CASSDSGQGIRGYTF. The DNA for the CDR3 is TGTGCCAGTAGTGACTCGGGACAGGGGATTCGGGGCTACACCTTC.

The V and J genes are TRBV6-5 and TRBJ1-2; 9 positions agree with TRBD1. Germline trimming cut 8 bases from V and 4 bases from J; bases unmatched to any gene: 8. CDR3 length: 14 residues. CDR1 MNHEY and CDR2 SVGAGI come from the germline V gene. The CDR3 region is CASGTGQGFYGYTF. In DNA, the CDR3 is TGTGCCAGCGGCACGGGACAGGGCTTCTATGGCTACACCTTC.

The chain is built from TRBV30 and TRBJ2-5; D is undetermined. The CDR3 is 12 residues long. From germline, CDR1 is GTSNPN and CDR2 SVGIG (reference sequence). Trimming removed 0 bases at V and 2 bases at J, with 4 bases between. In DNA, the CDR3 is TGTGCCTGGAGTGTATCACAAGAGACCCAGTACTTC. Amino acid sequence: CAWSVSQETQYF.